What follows are 14 T cell receptor beta chains derived from one specimen sequenced in a study of blood T cell repertoires in COVID-19. The method was immunoSEQ multiplex PCR; TCRdb's version includes in-frame clones alone and lacks a portion of them. The data hold fewer than 80,000 clones, with 80% to 85% observed a single time. The sequencing sample was made of peripheral blood. All receptors come from a woman older than 75 with acute or convalescent COVID-19.

This chain links TRBV5-4 with TRBJ1-5, with 9 bases matching TRBD1. The V and J ends lost 4 bases and 3 bases, in that order; junction bases with no gene match: 5. The length of the CDR3 is 15 residues. Germline CDR1 reads SGHNT; CDR2 reads YYREEE (reference sequence). CDR3 sequence: CASSADRGFNQPQHF. As DNA, the CDR3 is TGTGCCAGCAGCGCAGACAGGGGGTTCAATCAGCCCCAGCATTTT.

The chain uses TRBV19 and TRBJ1-5; no firm D call. This CDR3 has 15 amino acids. The V end was cut by 2 bases, the J end by 0 bases, with 8 bases between. Per the germline V gene, CDR1 is LNHDA and CDR2 is SQIVND (reference sequence). The CDR3 DNA reads as TGTGCCAGTAGTATATCACACACTAGCAATCAGCCCCAGCATTTT. This encodes CASSISHTSNQPQHF.

The rearrangement links TRBV3-1 (or the pseudogene TRBV3-2) to TRBJ1-1; 7 bases line up with TRBD1. Germline lookup yields CDR1 LGHDT and CDR2 YNNKEL (reference sequence). The CDR3 runs 13 residues. V was clipped by 5 bases and J by 4 bases; unmatched bases: 4. In nucleotides, the CDR3 is TGTGCCAGCAGCAACTACAGGGGCACTGAAGCTTTCTTT. Its translation: CASSNYRGTEAFF.

The chain combines TRBV4-1 with TRBJ1-2; D not resolved. Germline lookup yields CDR1 MGHRA and CDR2 YSYEKL. This CDR3 region has 14 residues. Trimming removed 0 bases at V and 4 bases at J, with 9 bases between. The CDR3 nucleotides read TGCGCCAGCAGCCAAGATGGTACAATCTATGGCTACACCTTC. As protein: CASSQDGTIYGYTF.

The chain joins TRBV6-5 to TRBJ1-1; D is ambiguous. V was trimmed by 10 bases and J by 1 base, leaving 16 bases between them. CDR3 length: 14 amino acids. CDR1 and CDR2 from the germline V gene are MNHEY and SVGAGI. CDR3 in amino acids: CATSPPGRNTEAFF. The CDR3 DNA follows: TGTGCCACTTCACCCCCGGGAAGGAACACTGAAGCTTTCTTT.

The table lists this clone with a few counts. The chain has TRBV10-3 and TRBJ2-2, with TRBD2 matching over 8 bases. In germline, CDR1 is ENHRY, CDR2 SYGVKD. The J segment lost 3 bases and the V segment lost 3 bases, leaving 0 bases of the junction unmatched. The CDR3 length is 14 residues. CDR3 region: CAISDGGDTGELFF. The CDR3 DNA reads TGTGCCATCAGTGACGGGGGGGACACCGGGGAGCTGTTTTTT.

This chain uses TRBV6-1 with TRBJ2-3, with 8 bases that match TRBD2. The length of the CDR3 is 18 residues. The V and J ends lost 4 bases and 0 bases, in that order; junction bases with no gene match: 12. Per germline, CDR1 MNHNS and CDR2 SASEGT. The CDR3 is CASSAQPGGGSSTDTQYF. The CDR3 nucleotides read TGTGCCAGCAGTGCTCAACCCGGGGGGGGGTCTAGCACAGATACGCAGTATTTT.

J is TRBJ1-3 and V is TRBV30; 7 bases are a match to TRBD1. The CDR3 has 11 amino acids. CDR1 and CDR2 (germline): GTSNPN, SVGIG (reference sequence). J was trimmed by 7 bases and V by 3 bases; bases with no gene match: 0. CDR3 nucleotides: TGTGCCTGGAGACAGGGGAACACCATATATTTT. It translates to CAWRQGNTIYF.

The chain couples TRBV9 to TRBJ1-6; possibly TRBD1 for D (6 bases). Germline-derived CDR1 and CDR2 are SGDLS and YYNGEE. CDR3 length: 16 amino acids. Between the trimmed V and J ends, which lost 0 bases and 4 bases, there was a span of 11 bases. The CDR3 region is CASSVDPGAYNSPLHF. The CDR3 nucleotides are TGTGCCAGCAGCGTAGACCCAGGGGCATATAATTCACCCCTCCACTTT. The full variable domain, in which reference TRBV9 and TRBJ1-6 provide the parts outside the CDR3, is DSGVTQTPKHLITATGQRVTLRCSPRSGDLSVYWYQQSLDQGLQFLIQYYNGEERAKGNILERFSAQQFPDLHSELNLSSLELGDSALYFCASSVDPGAYNSPLHFGNGTRLTVT.

The V call is TRBV5-4, the J call TRBJ1-1; D possibly corresponds to TRBD1 (6 bases). CDR3 length: 15 amino acids. Trimming stripped 0 bases from V and 5 bases from J, with 14 bases between. Germline V gene sequence: CDR1 SGHNT, CDR2 YYREEE (reference sequence). CDR3 loop: CASSLDGSGDTEAFF. The CDR3 bases are TGTGCCAGCAGCTTGGATGGCTCAGGGGATACTGAAGCTTTCTTT.

This chain joins TRBV15 and TRBJ1-3; D perhaps matches TRBD1 (5 bases). The CDR3 contains 16 residues. The germline V gene encodes CDR1 LNHNV and CDR2 YYDKDF (reference sequence). Between the trimmed V and J ends, which lost 4 bases and 5 bases, there was a span of 18 bases. The CDR3 reads CATSILGGGSRNTIYF. CDR3 nucleotides: TGTGCCACCAGCATCCTTGGCGGGGGATCGCGAAACACCATATATTTT.

A few counts support this clone. The chain carries TRBV11-2 and TRBJ2-7; no definite D call. Trimming pared 1 base from V and 4 bases from J, leaving 2 bases between. From germline, CDR1 is SGHAT and CDR2 FQNNGV. The CDR3 is 11 amino acids. The CDR3 sequence: CASSLAYEQYF. CDR3 nucleotides: TGTGCCAGCAGCTTAGCTTACGAGCAGTACTTC.

The table lists this clone with a few counts. This rearrangement joins TRBV9 to TRBJ2-7; D is possibly TRBD1 (5 bases). V was pared by 2 bases and J by 5 bases, with 8 bases between. The length of the CDR3 is 12 residues. Germline lookup yields CDR1 SGDLS and CDR2 YYNGEE. The CDR3 loop is CASSVQGDEQYF. DNA of the CDR3: TGTGCCAGCAGCGTCCAGGGCGACGAGCAGTACTTC.

DNA of the CDR3: TGTGCCAGCAGGCCCCCCGGGGTTGATGGCTACACCTTC. This encodes CASRPPGVDGYTF. The chain combines TRBV12-3 or TRBV12-4 with TRBJ1-2; D remains unclear. The V end lost 6 bases, the J end lost 6 bases, and 14 bases lay between the germline ends. The CDR3 contains 13 residues.